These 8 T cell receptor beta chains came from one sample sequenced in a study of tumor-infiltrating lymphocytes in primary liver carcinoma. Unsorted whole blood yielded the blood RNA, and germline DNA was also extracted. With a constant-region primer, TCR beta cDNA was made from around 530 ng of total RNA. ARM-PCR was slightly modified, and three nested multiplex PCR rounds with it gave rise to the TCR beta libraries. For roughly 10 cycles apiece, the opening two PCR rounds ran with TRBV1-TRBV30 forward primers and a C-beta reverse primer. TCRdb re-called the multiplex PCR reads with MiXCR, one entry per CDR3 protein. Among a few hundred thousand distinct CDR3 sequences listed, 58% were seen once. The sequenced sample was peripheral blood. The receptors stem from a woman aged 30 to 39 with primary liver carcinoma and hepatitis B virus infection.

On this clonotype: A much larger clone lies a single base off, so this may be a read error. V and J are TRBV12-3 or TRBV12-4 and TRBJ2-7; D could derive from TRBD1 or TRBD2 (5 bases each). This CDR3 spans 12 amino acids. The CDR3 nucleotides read TGTGCCAGCCGGGGCGAGTCCTACGACCAGTACTTC. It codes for CASRGESYDQYF.

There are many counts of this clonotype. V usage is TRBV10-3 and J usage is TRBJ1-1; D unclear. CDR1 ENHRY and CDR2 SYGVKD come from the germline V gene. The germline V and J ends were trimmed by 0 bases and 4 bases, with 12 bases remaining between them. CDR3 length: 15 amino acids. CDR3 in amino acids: CAISESRGGPTEAFF. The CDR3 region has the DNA TGTGCCATCAGTGAGTCCCGAGGCGGTCCCACTGAAGCTTTCTTT.

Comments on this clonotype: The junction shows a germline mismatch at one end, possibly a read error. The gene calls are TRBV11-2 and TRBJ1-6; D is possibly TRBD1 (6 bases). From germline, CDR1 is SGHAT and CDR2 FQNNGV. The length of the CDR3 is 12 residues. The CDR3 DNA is TGTACCAGCAGCCTAGGGGGATCACCCCTCCACTTT. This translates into CTSSLGGSPLHF. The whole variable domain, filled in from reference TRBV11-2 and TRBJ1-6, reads EAGVAQSPRYKIIEKRQSVAFWCNPISGHATLYWYQQILGQGPKLLIQFQNNGVVDDSQLPKDRFSAERLKGVDSTLKIQPAKLEDSAVYLCTSSLGGSPLHFGNGTRLTVT.

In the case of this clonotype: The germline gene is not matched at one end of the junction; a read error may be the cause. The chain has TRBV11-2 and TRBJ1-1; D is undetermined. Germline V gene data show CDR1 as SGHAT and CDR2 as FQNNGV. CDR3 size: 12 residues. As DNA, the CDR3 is TGTGCTAGCAGCTTAGAACTCGCTGAAGTTTTCTTT. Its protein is CASSLELAEVFF.

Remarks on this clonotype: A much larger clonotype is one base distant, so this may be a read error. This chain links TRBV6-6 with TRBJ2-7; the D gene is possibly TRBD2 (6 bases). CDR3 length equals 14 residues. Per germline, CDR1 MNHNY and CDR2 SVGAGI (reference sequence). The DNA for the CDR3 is TGTGCCGGCAGTTATTCGGGGGAATACTACGAGCAGTACTTC. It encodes CAGSYSGEYYEQYF.

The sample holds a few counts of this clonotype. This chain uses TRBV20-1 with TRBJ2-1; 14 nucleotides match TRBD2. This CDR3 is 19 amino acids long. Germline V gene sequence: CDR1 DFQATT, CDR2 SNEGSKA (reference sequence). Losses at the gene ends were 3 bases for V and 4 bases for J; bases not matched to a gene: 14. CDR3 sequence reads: CSARETGTSGRGSYNEQFF. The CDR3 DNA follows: TGCAGTGCTAGGGAAACCGGGACTAGCGGGAGAGGTTCTTACAATGAGCAGTTCTTC.

The CDR3 sequence is CASSTRQGSQETQYF. CDR3 DNA: TGTGCCAGCAGCACTAGACAGGGCTCACAAGAGACCCAGTACTTC. The chain is built from TRBV12-3 or TRBV12-4 and TRBJ2-5; 7 bases line up with TRBD1. J gave up 2 bases and V 6 bases, and 9 bases lay outside the gene matches. CDR3 length: 15 residues.

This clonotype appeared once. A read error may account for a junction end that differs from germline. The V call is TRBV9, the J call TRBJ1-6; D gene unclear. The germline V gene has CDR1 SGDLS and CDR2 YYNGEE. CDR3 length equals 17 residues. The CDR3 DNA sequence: TGTGCCAGCAGCGCCGGAGTGATGGGCGGTCGAAATTCACGCCTCCACTTT. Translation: CASSAGVMGGRNSRLHF.